The next 10 T cell receptor beta chains were all read from a single sample in a study of HIV-infected patients and healthy controls. Whole blood was used without fractionation, so all unsorted peripheral T cells were included. Reverse transcription used around 540 ng RNA and constant-region primers for alpha and beta. Using multiplexing indices, alpha and beta chain libraries were generated apart by chain-specific third strand synthesis. Via MiXCR, TCRdb re-called the 5' RACE reads, giving one row per CDR3 protein. The sample lists under 20,000 distinct CDR3 sequences; 9% to 9.5% were seen once. The sequenced material came from blood. All receptors come from an adult in good health.

This clonotype was observed at least ten times. The junction departs from the called germline gene at one end, perhaps through a read error. This chain joins TRBV7-9 and TRBJ2-3; D is undetermined. The CDR3 length is 12 residues. Germline V lookup: CDR1 SEHNR, CDR2 FQNEAQ (reference sequence). CDR3 coding DNA: TGTGCCAGCACCTTACGTGTAGATACGCAGTATTTT. Protein sequence: CASTLRVDTQYF. The full variable domain, rest sourced from reference TRBV7-9 and TRBJ2-3, is DTGVSQNPRHKITKRGQNVTFRCDPISEHNRLYWYRQTLGQGPEFLTYFQNEAQLEKSRLLSDRFSAERPKGSFSTLEIQRTEQGDSAMYLCASTLRVDTQYFGPGTRLTVL.

In its sample, this clonotype was seen many times. The gene calls are TRBV6-5 and TRBJ2-7; the D gene is possibly TRBD2 (6 bases). The CDR3 extends over 11 amino acids. V was trimmed by 6 bases and J by 4 bases, leaving 7 bases between them. Per germline, CDR1 MNHEY and CDR2 SVGAGI. The CDR3 sequence is CASSGGYEQYF. The DNA for the CDR3 is TGTGCCAGCAGCGGGGGATACGAGCAGTACTTC.

This clonotype has only a few counts. V and J are TRBV10-3 and TRBJ2-1; D not resolved. In germline, CDR1 is ENHRY, CDR2 SYGVKD. CDR3 length: 16 amino acids. V gave up 5 bases and J gave up 4 bases, with 18 bases separating them. CDR3 sequence: CAISSPGTVKYNEQFF. The CDR3 coding sequence is TGTGCCATCAGTTCCCCGGGTACGGTTAAGTACAATGAGCAGTTCTTC.

V usage is TRBV19 and J usage is TRBJ2-3; D may be TRBD1 (5 bases). Germline V gene sequence: CDR1 LNHDA, CDR2 SQIVND (reference sequence). The ends were cut back, 6 bases at V and 6 bases at J, with 16 bases in the middle. The CDR3 extends over 14 amino acids. The CDR3: CASSRGQGRDTQYF. DNA of the CDR3: TGTGCCAGTAGCCGCGGCCAGGGTCGGGATACGCAGTATTTT.

This clonotype was counted between two and nine times. V gene TRBV29-1 combines with J gene TRBJ2-3; 9 nucleotides match TRBD2. J lost 1 base, V lost 5 bases, and 7 bases had no gene match. The V gene's germline CDR1 is SQVTM and CDR2 ANQGSEA. CDR3 length: 15 amino acids. The CDR3 sequence is CSVLVVAGGTDTQYF. DNA for the CDR3: TGCAGCGTTTTGGTAGTAGCGGGAGGCACAGATACGCAGTATTTT.

This clonotype was observed a handful of times. The CDR3 coding sequence is TGTGCCAGCAGTTACATCGCAGGGGCTTATACTGAAGCTTTCTTT. This gives the protein CASSYIAGAYTEAFF. This sequence joins TRBV6-5 and TRBJ1-1; D might be TRBD1 (6 bases). CDR3 size: 15 residues. V lost 2 bases and J 5 bases, leaving 15 bases between the germline ends. Germline V gene sequence: CDR1 MNHEY, CDR2 SVGAGI.

Relative to its sample, this clonotype is medium-sized. The V gene is TRBV7-2, the J gene TRBJ2-1; 9 nucleotides align to TRBD2. Looked up from germline, CDR1 is SGHTA and CDR2 is FQGNSA. The CDR3 loop spans 18 amino acids. Trimming removed 4 bases from V and 8 bases from J; junction bases left unmatched: 18. DNA for the CDR3: TGTGCCAGCAGCTCCGGCGGGGCTAGCGGGACCGGTCTCGATGAGCAGTTCTTC. It yields the protein CASSSGGASGTGLDEQFF.

The chain recombines TRBV19 with TRBJ2-3, with TRBD2 matching 12 bases. Germline trimming cut 4 bases from V and 2 bases from J; bases unmatched to any gene: 1. The CDR3 consists of 15 residues. In germline, CDR1 is LNHDA, CDR2 SQIVND (reference sequence). The CDR3 DNA is TGTGCCAGTAGTAGACTAGCGGGAGCCACAGATACGCAGTATTTT. It specifies CASSRLAGATDTQYF. Full variable domain (remainder filled in from reference TRBV19 and TRBJ2-3): DGGITQSPKYLFRKEGQNVTLSCEQNLNHDAMYWYRQDPGQGLRLIYYSQIVNDFQKGDIAEGYSVSREKKESFPLTVTSAQKNPTAFYLCASSRLAGATDTQYFGPGTRLTVL.

This clonotype has at least ten counts. The chain has TRBV28 and TRBJ2-5; TRBD1 aligns across 8 bases. This CDR3 has 16 amino acids. Germline V gene sequence: CDR1 MDHEN, CDR2 SYDVKM. Trimming cost V 2 bases and J 3 bases; bases outside gene matches: 8. This CDR3 is CASSLKTWTGKETQYF. The CDR3, as DNA: TGTGCCAGCAGTTTAAAGACCTGGACAGGGAAAGAGACCCAGTACTTC. Drawing the rest from reference TRBV28 and TRBJ2-5, the complete variable domain is DVKVTQSSRYLVKRTGEKVFLECVQDMDHENMFWYRQDPGLGLRLIYFSYDVKMKEKGDIPEGYSVSREKKERFSLILESASTNQTSMYLCASSLKTWTGKETQYFGPGTRLLVL.

The chain is built from TRBV2 and TRBJ2-1; tentatively, D is TRBD2 (5 bases). Germline V gene sequence: CDR1 SNHLY, CDR2 FYNNEI. The V end was cut by 4 bases, the J end by 9 bases, with 13 bases between. CDR3 size: 13 residues. The CDR3 DNA reads TGTGCCAGCAGTGTACTAGGTAGAGGTGAGCAGTTCTTC. Translating gives CASSVLGRGEQFF.